The 25 T cell receptor beta chains below were found in one sample sequenced in a study of blood T cell repertoires in COVID-19. Only in-frame clones appear in the TCRdb table, and some are missing; sequencing was by immunoSEQ multiplex PCR. The sample lists 200,000 to 250,000 clones, about 84% occurring once. Sequences were obtained from PBMCs or T cells enriched from blood (not recorded which). The receptors stem from a man in his 60s who had recovered from COVID-19.

This clone appeared a few times. J is TRBJ2-3 and V is TRBV6-5; D not certain. Germline values: CDR1 MNHEY, CDR2 SVGAGI. V gave up 4 bases and J gave up 3 bases, with 5 bases separating them. This CDR3 is 12 amino acids long. The CDR3 loop reads CASSSGTDTQYF. The CDR3 nucleotides read TGTGCCAGCAGTTCAGGTACAGATACGCAGTATTTT.

V usage is TRBV6-2 or TRBV6-3 and J usage is TRBJ1-2; the match to TRBD1 covers 9 bases. Germline CDR1 and CDR2: MNHEY and SVGEGT. CDR3 size: 14 residues. V lost 3 bases and J lost 6; bases outside the gene matches: 5. For the CDR3, the DNA is TGTGCCAGCAGTTATTCGGGACAGGGTGATGGCTACACCTTC. Its translation is CASSYSGQGDGYTF.

The chain is built from TRBV4-3 and TRBJ1-2, with 10 bases aligning to TRBD1. The CDR3 covers 18 residues. The ends lost 0 bases at V and 1 base at J; junction bases unmatched: 8. CDR1 is LGHNA, CDR2 YSLEER, per germline. CDR3 DNA: TGCGCCAGCAGCCAAGACAGCACCGGGACAGGGGTTAACTATGGCTACACCTTC. Residues: CASSQDSTGTGVNYGYTF.

This sequence joins TRBV3-1 (or the pseudogene TRBV3-2) and TRBJ2-5, with 11 positions matching TRBD2. The CDR3 spans 16 residues. V was pared by 1 base and J by 2 bases, with 3 bases of the junction left unmatched. CDR1 is LGHDT, CDR2 YNNKEL, per germline (reference sequence). CDR3 protein: CASSQVIAGGQETQYF. CDR3 DNA: TGTGCCAGCAGCCAAGTAATAGCGGGGGGGCAAGAGACCCAGTACTTC.

This clone has a handful of counts. This sequence joins TRBV16 and TRBJ1-1; tentatively, D is TRBD1 (5 bases). The CDR3 has 15 amino acids. Trimming removed 4 bases from V and 3 bases from J, with 15 bases in between. Germline V gene data show CDR1 as KGHSY and CDR2 as FQNENV. DNA for the CDR3: TGTGCCAGCAGCCTAATGAATGGAGGGGACACTGAAGCTTTCTTT. This codes for CASSLMNGGDTEAFF.

CDR3 protein: CASSYEGQGASGYTF. CDR3 nucleotides: TGTGCCAGCAGTTACGAGGGACAGGGGGCAAGTGGCTACACCTTC. The chain employs TRBV6-5 and TRBJ1-2, with 12 bases matching TRBD1. CDR1 MNHEY and CDR2 SVGAGI come from the germline V gene. Trimming took 2 bases from V and 7 from J; bases not matched to a gene: 5. The CDR3 length is 15 residues.

The CDR3 DNA is TGCAGCGCCCTCGGACAGGGCGGCAATGAGCAGTTCTTC. Translated: CSALGQGGNEQFF. The V and J genes are TRBV29-1 and TRBJ2-1; 8 bases map to TRBD1. The CDR3 has 13 amino acids. CDR1 and CDR2 from the germline V gene are SQVTM and ANQGSEA. The V and J ends lost 7 bases and 6 bases, in that order; junction bases with no gene match: 8.

This rearrangement joins TRBV6-5 to TRBJ1-5; D gene ambiguous. Germline loops: CDR1 MNHEY, CDR2 SVGAGI. The CDR3 is 14 residues long. Trimming took 6 bases from V and 4 from J, leaving 13 bases between them. The CDR3 spells CASSAAGGNQPQHF. CDR3 sequence (DNA): TGTGCCAGCAGCGCCGCGGGAGGGAATCAGCCCCAGCATTTT.

The chain combines TRBV10-2 with TRBJ2-3, with 7 bases matching TRBD2. V lost 10 bases, J lost 2 bases, and 3 bases stayed unmatched. Germline CDR1 and CDR2: WSHSY and SAAADI. The CDR3 consists of 12 residues. CDR3 loop: CAISGDTDTQYF. The CDR3 DNA sequence: TGCGCCATCAGCGGGGACACAGATACGCAGTATTTT.

The rearrangement uses TRBV29-1 and TRBJ2-3; the D gene is possibly TRBD1 (5 bases). Trimming pared 5 bases from V and 5 bases from J, leaving 11 bases between. This CDR3 is 12 amino acids long. Germline loops: CDR1 SQVTM, CDR2 ANQGSEA. The CDR3 DNA reads as TGCAGCGTTAAGACAGCCGTAGATACGCAGTATTTT. Its translation: CSVKTAVDTQYF.

The V gene is TRBV6-1, the J gene TRBJ1-2, with TRBD1 matching 8 bases. V shed 2 bases, J shed 4 bases, and the junction held 6 bases outside the gene matches. Germline loops: CDR1 MNHNS, CDR2 SASEGT. The CDR3 is made up of 15 amino acids. The chain's CDR3 is CASSERGTGSYGYTF. The DNA of the CDR3 is TGTGCCAGCAGTGAAAGGGGGACAGGAAGCTATGGCTACACCTTC.

The chain carries TRBV19 and TRBJ1-2; a possible D gene is TRBD1 (6 bases). The CDR3 loop spans 13 amino acids. Trimming pared 6 bases from V and 2 bases from J, leaving 10 bases between. From germline, CDR1 is LNHDA and CDR2 SQIVND (reference sequence). The CDR3 protein is CASSKTGNYGYTF. CDR3 bases: TGTGCCAGTAGCAAAACAGGGAACTATGGCTACACCTTC.

The V gene is TRBV7-9, the J gene TRBJ1-4, with D uncertain. The CDR3 has 11 amino acids. Germline CDR1 is SEHNR and CDR2 is FQNEAQ (reference sequence). V lost 4 bases and J 8 bases, leaving 5 bases between the germline ends. For the CDR3, the DNA is TGTGCCAGCAGCTGGGCCGAAAAACTGTTTTTT. Residues: CASSWAEKLFF.

The chain employs TRBV24-1 and TRBJ1-2; D unresolved. V was trimmed by 1 base and J by 4 bases, leaving 6 bases between them. There are 13 residues in the CDR3. The germline V gene has CDR1 KGHDR and CDR2 SFDVKD. The CDR3 bases are TGTGCCACCAGTGATTTAAAGAGCTATGGCTACACCTTC. It is translated as CATSDLKSYGYTF.

The chain links TRBV7-2 to TRBJ2-7; D possibly corresponds to TRBD1 (6 bases). CDR3 size: 13 residues. Trimming stripped 2 bases from V and 3 bases from J, with 8 bases between. Germline CDR1 and CDR2: SGHTA and FQGNSA. This chain's CDR3 is CASSLTQGYEQYF. The DNA of the CDR3 is TGTGCCAGCAGCTTAACACAGGGCTACGAGCAGTACTTC. The variable domain in full, completed from reference TRBV7-2 and TRBJ2-7, reads GAGVSQSPSNKVTEKGKDVELRCDPISGHTALYWYRQSLGQGLEFLIYFQGNSAPDKSGLPSDRFSAERTGGSVSTLTIQRTQQEDSAVYLCASSLTQGYEQYFGPGTRLTVT.

The V call is TRBV27, the J call TRBJ2-3, with D perhaps TRBD1 (6 bases). Germline V CDR1 and CDR2: MNHEY, SMNVEV (reference sequence). The CDR3 has 14 residues. Trimming took off 5 bases at V and 1 base at J, with 10 bases between the two ends. CDR3 nucleotides: TGTGCCAGCAGTGGACAGACCCGCACAGATACGCAGTATTTT. Translated: CASSGQTRTDTQYF.

This clone occurred a few times. The chain combines TRBV18 with TRBJ2-5, with D maybe TRBD1 (6 bases). The CDR3 sequence is 15 residues long. Germline V lookup: CDR1 KGHSH, CDR2 LQKENI. Trimming took off 1 base at V and 5 bases at J, with 14 bases between the two ends. Here the CDR3 DNA reads TGTGCCAGCTCACCACTGGGGGCAGGGCAGGAGACCCAGTACTTC. Its protein is CASSPLGAGQETQYF.

This sequence joins TRBV19 and TRBJ1-5; 8 bases agree with TRBD1. The CDR3 totals 13 residues. The germline V gene has CDR1 LNHDA and CDR2 SQIVND (reference sequence). V lost 5 bases and J lost 6; bases outside the gene matches: 3. The CDR3 sequence is CASSAQGAQPQHF. The DNA for the CDR3 is TGTGCCAGTAGTGCCCAGGGGGCTCAGCCCCAGCATTTT.

The chain links TRBV11-3 to TRBJ2-6; the D is unclear. CDR1 and CDR2 from the germline V gene are SGHNT and YENEEA. V was clipped by 5 bases and J by 0 bases, with 2 bases between them. This CDR3 contains 13 residues. In DNA form, the CDR3 reads TGTGCCAGCAGCCTCTCTGGGGCCAACGTCCTGACTTTC. This translates into CASSLSGANVLTF.

The V and J genes are TRBV9 and TRBJ1-1, with 9 bases aligning to TRBD1. With V trimmed by 0 bases and J by 1 base, 4 bases remained unmatched. This CDR3 is built from 16 residues. CDR1 and CDR2 from the germline V gene are SGDLS and YYNGEE. CDR3 residues: CASSVGWGQGNTEAFF. The CDR3 DNA sequence: TGTGCCAGCAGCGTAGGGTGGGGACAGGGGAACACTGAAGCTTTCTTT.

The rearrangement links TRBV6-5 to TRBJ2-1; D is perhaps TRBD1 (6 bases). Germline V lookup: CDR1 MNHEY, CDR2 SVGAGI. The V end lost 0 bases, the J end lost 6 bases, and 9 bases lay between the germline ends. This CDR3 contains 14 residues. For the CDR3, the DNA is TGTGCCAGCAGTTACTCGGCAGGGGTCAATGAGCAGTTCTTC. It specifies CASSYSAGVNEQFF.

The chain combines TRBV29-1 with TRBJ1-1, with 8 bases lining up with TRBD1. Germline V CDR1 and CDR2: SQVTM, ANQGSEA. The CDR3 is 15 residues long. The V gene end was trimmed by 3 bases and the J gene end by 5 bases; junction bases not matched to a gene: 11. CDR3 sequence (DNA): TGCAGCGTTGATTTTCTTCAGGGGGCTTGGACTGAAGCTTTCTTT. It codes for CSVDFLQGAWTEAFF.

The J gene is TRBJ1-5, the V gene TRBV2; 7 bases fit TRBD1. Germline CDR1 reads SNHLY; CDR2 reads FYNNEI. CDR3 length: 14 residues. V was pared by 3 bases and J by 6 bases, with 5 bases of the junction left unmatched. The CDR3 DNA reads TGTGCCAGCAGTGAGCAACAGGGGTTTCAGCCCCAGCATTTT. Its protein is CASSEQQGFQPQHF.

The CDR3 region is CASSPTPGRGWETQYF. DNA for the CDR3: TGTGCCAGCAGCCCAACACCGGGTAGGGGGTGGGAGACCCAGTACTTC. The chain combines TRBV11-3 with TRBJ2-5; possibly TRBD1 for D (6 bases). The CDR3 runs 16 residues. V lost 5 bases to trimming and J lost 5 bases, with 21 bases between them. The germline gives CDR1 SGHNT, CDR2 YENEEA.

The rearrangement links TRBV11-1 to TRBJ2-2; TRBD1 matches at 10 bases. This CDR3 has 14 amino acids. Germline V lookup: CDR1 SGHAT, CDR2 FQDESV (reference sequence). V lost 3 bases, J lost 5 bases, and 0 bases stayed unmatched. CDR3 in amino acids: CASSLDRGTGELFF. CDR3 DNA sequence: TGTGCCAGCAGCTTGGACAGGGGGACCGGGGAGCTGTTTTTT. The full variable domain, its missing parts supplied by reference TRBV11-1 and TRBJ2-2, is EAEVAQSPRYKITEKSQAVAFWCDPISGHATLYWYRQILGQGPELLVQFQDESVVDDSQLPKDRFSAERLKGVDSTLKIQPAELGDSAMYLCASSLDRGTGELFFGEGSRLTVL.